Below, one TCR beta chain is given with its context. The PCR contained 60 Vbeta and 13 Jbeta primers. The assay was immunoSEQ multiplex PCR, and TCRdb's table has in-frame clones only and misses some. The sample lists under 200,000 clones; around 80% were seen once. Germline V gene sequence: CDR1 MNHEY, CDR2 SVGAGI. CDR3 size: 16 residues. V was clipped by 2 bases and J by 0 bases, with 13 bases between them. This record belongs to a study of cytomegalovirus exposure and HLA in healthy donors. The specimen sequenced was PBMCs. The clonotype was recovered from a human donor in good health. The chain links TRBV6-5 to TRBJ1-1, with a possible D match to TRBD1 (5 bases). CDR3 residues: CASSYQAGHMNTEAFF. CDR3 coding DNA: TGTGCCAGCAGTTACCAGGCAGGACACATGAACACTGAAGCTTTCTTT.